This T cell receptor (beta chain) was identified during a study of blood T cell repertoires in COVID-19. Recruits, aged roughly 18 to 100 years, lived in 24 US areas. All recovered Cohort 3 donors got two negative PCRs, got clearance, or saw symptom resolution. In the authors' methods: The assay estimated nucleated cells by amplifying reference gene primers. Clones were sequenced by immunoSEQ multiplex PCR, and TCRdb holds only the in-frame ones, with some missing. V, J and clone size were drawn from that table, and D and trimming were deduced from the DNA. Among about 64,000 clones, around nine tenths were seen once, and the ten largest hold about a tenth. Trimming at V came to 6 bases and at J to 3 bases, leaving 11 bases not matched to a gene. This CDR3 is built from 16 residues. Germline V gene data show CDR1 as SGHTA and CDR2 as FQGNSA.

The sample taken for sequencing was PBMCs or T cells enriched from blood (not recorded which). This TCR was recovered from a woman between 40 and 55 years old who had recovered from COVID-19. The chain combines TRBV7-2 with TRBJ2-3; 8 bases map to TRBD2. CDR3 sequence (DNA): TGTGCCAGCAGTTTGAACGGGGGGGCAACAACAGATACGCAGTATTTT. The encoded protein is CASSLNGGATTDTQYF.